The present T cell receptor beta chain was sequenced within a study of blood T cell repertoires in COVID-19. Across the whole study: T cells, B-cell-depleted T cells, or PBMCs provided the cDNA or gDNA that served as material.

The protocol was immunoSEQ multiplex PCR, while the TCRdb copy is restricted to in-frame clones and leaves out a portion. The sample includes 150,000 to 180,000 clones, approximately 85% seen only once; the top ten take 0.63%. Trimming at V came to 5 bases and at J to 4 bases, leaving 4 bases not matched to a gene. The CDR3 has 13 amino acids. Germline assignment: CDR1 MNHEY and CDR2 SVGEGT. The material sequenced was peripheral blood. The receptor was derived from a man in his 60s with COVID-19, enrolled during active disease. The chain has TRBV6-2 or TRBV6-3 and TRBJ2-5; 7 bases agree with TRBD1. This chain's CDR3 is CASSPTGVETQYF. CDR3 coding DNA: TGTGCCAGCAGTCCAACAGGGGTAGAGACCCAGTACTTC.